Listed below are T cell receptor beta chains from one sample, sequenced in a study of memory CD4+ T cells and cytomegalovirus serostatus. Data came from immunoSEQ multiplex PCR; TCRdb stores just in-frame clones and leaves some out. The data contain around 38,000 clones, about 79% of them seen just once; the ten biggest clones take up nearly 6.5%. The specimen sequenced was memory CD4+ T cells from blood. The receptors stem from an adult in good health and CMV-seronegative. Both conserved end residues are part of each CDR3. The order of the fields is CDR3 DNA, CDR3 protein, CDR3 length, D gene, clone size, J gene, V gene. A D gene is named only where the DNA matches it firmly. The size entry is marked missing in some rows and otherwise reads once, few, many or a size class.

CDR3nt: TGTGCCAGCAGTACGGCCAGGGGGAGAGGAGGAGTAGGTCAGCCCCAGCATTTT
CDR3aa: CASSTARGRGGVGQPQHF
len: 18
d_gene: TRBD1
abundance: .
j_gene: TRBJ1-5
v_gene: TRBV28

CDR3nt: TGTGCCAGCAGTGGGCAGGCGAACACCGGGGAGCTGTTTTTT
CDR3aa: CASSGQANTGELFF
len: 14
d_gene: .
abundance: .
j_gene: TRBJ2-2
v_gene: TRBV2

CDR3nt: TGTGCCATCAGTGTCCCCGGGGCCAACGTCCTGACTTTC
CDR3aa: CAISVPGANVLTF
len: 13
d_gene: .
abundance: .
j_gene: TRBJ2-6
v_gene: TRBV10-3

CDR3nt: TGTGCCAGCAGCTATGGGCTCCTCTCAGATACGCAGTATTTT
CDR3aa: CASSYGLLSDTQYF
len: 14
d_gene: .
abundance: .
j_gene: TRBJ2-3
v_gene: TRBV5-8

CDR3nt: TGTGCCAGCAGTGACACCGACACGACCCTCCCGTACGAGCAGTACTTC
CDR3aa: CASSDTDTTLPYEQYF
len: 16
d_gene: .
abundance: few
j_gene: TRBJ2-7
v_gene: TRBV25-1

CDR3nt: TGTGCCTGGACGTTGGGGGGCTTCTCTGGAAACACCATATATTTT
CDR3aa: CAWTLGGFSGNTIYF
len: 15
d_gene: .
abundance: once
j_gene: TRBJ1-3
v_gene: TRBV30

CDR3nt: TGTGCCAGCACCCAAGGACTAGAAGAGACCCAGTACTTC
CDR3aa: CASTQGLEETQYF
len: 13
d_gene: TRBD2
abundance: once
j_gene: TRBJ2-5
v_gene: TRBV6-1

CDR3nt: TGTGCCAGCTTATTCGGGCAGGGTATCGCGGGCACTGAAGCTTTCTTT
CDR3aa: CASLFGQGIAGTEAFF
len: 16
d_gene: .
abundance: .
j_gene: TRBJ1-1
v_gene: TRBV28

CDR3nt: TGCAGCGTTCCCCCGGGACTAGGTTACAATGAGCAGTTCTTC
CDR3aa: CSVPPGLGYNEQFF
len: 14
d_gene: TRBD2
abundance: .
j_gene: TRBJ2-1
v_gene: TRBV29-1

CDR3nt: TGTGCCAGCAGTGGGCAGGGAGCCCTCTACGAGCAGTACTTC
CDR3aa: CASSGQGALYEQYF
len: 14
d_gene: .
abundance: .
j_gene: TRBJ2-7
v_gene: TRBV25-1

CDR3nt: TGCGCCAGCAAGGAAGGCGGCGGGGCTGACTACAATGAGCAGTTCTTC
CDR3aa: CASKEGGGADYNEQFF
len: 16
d_gene: .
abundance: .
j_gene: TRBJ2-1
v_gene: TRBV23-1

CDR3nt: TGTGCCAGCAGCGTAGTTTTCAACACCGGGGAGCTGTTTTTT
CDR3aa: CASSVVFNTGELFF
len: 14
d_gene: .
abundance: .
j_gene: TRBJ2-2
v_gene: TRBV9

CDR3nt: TGTGCCTGGGAACAGGGAACTAGCACAGATACGCAGTATTTT
CDR3aa: CAWEQGTSTDTQYF
len: 14
d_gene: .
abundance: .
j_gene: TRBJ2-3
v_gene: TRBV30

CDR3nt: TGTGCCAGCGGGGAGGGGGAAAGCAATCAGCCCCAGCATTTT
CDR3aa: CASGEGESNQPQHF
len: 14
d_gene: .
abundance: .
j_gene: TRBJ1-5
v_gene: TRBV2

CDR3nt: TGTGCCAGTAGCGGGACAGGGGCGTCCTACGAGCAGTACTTC
CDR3aa: CASSGTGASYEQYF
len: 14
d_gene: TRBD1
abundance: .
j_gene: TRBJ2-7
v_gene: TRBV19

CDR3nt: TGTGCCAGCAGCCCCCGGGGCTCCTACGAGCAGTACTTC
CDR3aa: CASSPRGSYEQYF
len: 13
d_gene: .
abundance: .
j_gene: TRBJ2-7
v_gene: TRBV7-2

CDR3nt: TGTGCCAGCAGTTCAGCGGCCTTCTCCTACGAGCAGTACTTC
CDR3aa: CASSSAAFSYEQYF
len: 14
d_gene: .
abundance: once
j_gene: TRBJ2-7
v_gene: TRBV28

CDR3nt: TGTGCCAGTAGTCCACCCGCCATCTATAGCAATCAGCCCCAGCATTTT
CDR3aa: CASSPPAIYSNQPQHF
len: 16
d_gene: .
abundance: .
j_gene: TRBJ1-5
v_gene: TRBV19

CDR3nt: TGTGCCAGCAGTGTTGGGGAGAGCTCCTACAATGAGCAGTTCTTC
CDR3aa: CASSVGESSYNEQFF
len: 15
d_gene: .
abundance: .
j_gene: TRBJ2-1
v_gene: TRBV2

CDR3nt: TGTGCCAGCAGTTTGAGACAGAACTATGGCTACACCTTC
CDR3aa: CASSLRQNYGYTF
len: 13
d_gene: .
abundance: .
j_gene: TRBJ1-2
v_gene: TRBV27

CDR3nt: TGCGCCAGCAGCCGAGGCGGGCTGTTGAACACTGAAGCTTTCTTT
CDR3aa: CASSRGGLLNTEAFF
len: 15
d_gene: .
abundance: .
j_gene: TRBJ1-1
v_gene: TRBV10-1

CDR3nt: TGCGCCAGCAGTGAGTCAGGGGGAAGGGACTATGGCTACACCTTC
CDR3aa: CASSESGGRDYGYTF
len: 15
d_gene: .
abundance: .
j_gene: TRBJ1-2
v_gene: TRBV10-2

CDR3nt: TGTGCCAGCAGGCTTCTAGCGGGAGCGTACAATGAGCAGTTCTTC
CDR3aa: CASRLLAGAYNEQFF
len: 15
d_gene: TRBD2
abundance: .
j_gene: TRBJ2-1
v_gene: TRBV11-2

CDR3nt: TGTGCCAGCAGCTACCCAGGCAGGGGGCGAGGCTACACCTTC
CDR3aa: CASSYPGRGRGYTF
len: 14
d_gene: TRBD1
abundance: .
j_gene: TRBJ1-2
v_gene: TRBV7-9

CDR3nt: TGTGCCAGCTCACCGGGACAGGACACCGGGGAGCTGTTTTTT
CDR3aa: CASSPGQDTGELFF
len: 14
d_gene: TRBD1
abundance: .
j_gene: TRBJ2-2
v_gene: TRBV18

CDR3nt: TGTGCCAGCAGGGTAGGGGGTACAGATACGCAGTATTTT
CDR3aa: CASRVGGTDTQYF
len: 13
d_gene: .
abundance: .
j_gene: TRBJ2-3
v_gene: TRBV5-4

CDR3nt: TGTGCCAGCTCACCCACAGGGCCAACGAACACTGAAGCTTTCTTT
CDR3aa: CASSPTGPTNTEAFF
len: 15
d_gene: .
abundance: .
j_gene: TRBJ1-1
v_gene: TRBV18

CDR3nt: TGTGCCAGCAGGGGACTAGCGGGACCCCCGAGGGAGACCCAGTACTTC
CDR3aa: CASRGLAGPPRETQYF
len: 16
d_gene: TRBD2
abundance: .
j_gene: TRBJ2-5
v_gene: TRBV6-6

CDR3nt: TGTGCCAGCAGTACCTGGGGCGCTAATGAAAAACTGTTTTTT
CDR3aa: CASSTWGANEKLFF
len: 14
d_gene: .
abundance: .
j_gene: TRBJ1-4
v_gene: TRBV7-8

CDR3nt: TGCGCCAGCAGCTTGGGGACAGTACAAGAGACCCAGTACTTC
CDR3aa: CASSLGTVQETQYF
len: 14
d_gene: .
abundance: .
j_gene: TRBJ2-5
v_gene: TRBV5-1

CDR3nt: TGTGCCAGCAGCCAAGCAGGACTAGCGGCTAGGAACACCGGGGAGCTGTTTTTT
CDR3aa: CASSQAGLAARNTGELFF
len: 18
d_gene: TRBD2
abundance: .
j_gene: TRBJ2-2
v_gene: TRBV4-2

CDR3nt: TGCGCCAGCAGCCAATTAACAGGGCGGACCGGGGAGCTGTTTTTT
CDR3aa: CASSQLTGRTGELFF
len: 15
d_gene: .
abundance: .
j_gene: TRBJ2-2
v_gene: TRBV5-1

CDR3nt: TGTGCCAGCAGCTTGAACCCGGGCCAGCCCCAGCATTTT
CDR3aa: CASSLNPGQPQHF
len: 13
d_gene: .
abundance: .
j_gene: TRBJ1-5
v_gene: TRBV5-4

CDR3nt: TGTGCCAGCAGTCTCAGGAGTACTGCTCAAGAGACCCAGTACTTC
CDR3aa: CASSLRSTAQETQYF
len: 15
d_gene: .
abundance: .
j_gene: TRBJ2-5
v_gene: TRBV28

CDR3nt: TGTGCCAGCAGTTACTCGAACAGGGGGCCCTACAATGAGCAGTTCTTC
CDR3aa: CASSYSNRGPYNEQFF
len: 16
d_gene: TRBD1
abundance: .
j_gene: TRBJ2-1
v_gene: TRBV6-5

CDR3nt: TGTGCCAGTAACAGGGAGGCCGGGGAGCTGTTTTTT
CDR3aa: CASNREAGELFF
len: 12
d_gene: .
abundance: .
j_gene: TRBJ2-2
v_gene: TRBV19

CDR3nt: TGTGCCAGTAGTCTTCGACTGGGGGATCAGCCCCAGCATTTT
CDR3aa: CASSLRLGDQPQHF
len: 14
d_gene: .
abundance: .
j_gene: TRBJ1-5
v_gene: TRBV19

CDR3nt: TGTGCCAGCAGTTTACGAGGTACAGATACGCAGTATTTT
CDR3aa: CASSLRGTDTQYF
len: 13
d_gene: .
abundance: .
j_gene: TRBJ2-3
v_gene: TRBV27

CDR3nt: TGTGCCAGTAGGGGGACAGGGCAGAACACCGGGGAGCTGTTTTTT
CDR3aa: CASRGTGQNTGELFF
len: 15
d_gene: TRBD1
abundance: .
j_gene: TRBJ2-2
v_gene: TRBV19